These T cell receptor beta chains were read from a single sample in a study of vaccination effects on CD4 cells after COVID-19. Produced via immunoSEQ multiplex PCR; TCRdb's table is partial and in-frame only. The table lists fewer than 15,000 clones, about 70% of them singletons. The antigens for these receptors are not known. The source material was CD4+ T cells from PBMCs cultured with HCoV-NL63 spike peptides, sampled after COVID-19 vaccination. Receptors were obtained from a human donor who received a COVID-19 vaccine. Both conserved end residues are part of each CDR3. Each record gives: clone size, V gene, D gene, J gene, CDR3 protein. The D gene is left open where the match is weak. Expanded clones get a size class; other rows say once, few or many, or leave the size out.

few,TRBV28,NA,TRBJ1-2,CASITGLSTYGYTF
NA,TRBV3-1/TRBV3-2,TRBD2,TRBJ2-3,CASSQEGLAGSIDTQYF
NA,TRBV6-6,TRBD1,TRBJ2-7,CASSYSTGAHEQYF
NA,TRBV18,NA,TRBJ2-1,CASRRADPYNEQFF
NA,TRBV4-1,TRBD2,TRBJ2-5,CASSPGLAESVTQYF
few,TRBV5-4,NA,TRBJ1-2,CASSFSPGGYTF
once,TRBV5-1,NA,TRBJ2-7,CASSLGGGTPLAYEQYF
NA,TRBV7-8,NA,TRBJ2-2,CASSSSSPGTGELFF
NA,TRBV6-5,NA,TRBJ1-1,CASRGVTQNTEAFF
NA,TRBV28,NA,TRBJ2-7,CASSSSPRDYEQYF
NA,TRBV6-6,NA,TRBJ1-5,CASSYPLGGNQPQHF
NA,TRBV5-1,TRBD1,TRBJ1-3,CASSLTGGTGNTIYF
NA,TRBV10-3,NA,TRBJ1-4,CAISQGGGDEKLFF
NA,TRBV3-1/TRBV3-2,NA,TRBJ2-7,CASSQGSPSEQYF
few,TRBV28,NA,TRBJ1-3,CATRQGSTGNTIYF
NA,TRBV18,NA,TRBJ1-3,CAGRTDLGAGNTIYF
NA,TRBV28,TRBD1,TRBJ1-4,CASSPDRAFATNEKLFF
NA,TRBV5-1,TRBD2,TRBJ2-3,CASSELLVSGGSTQYF
NA,TRBV9,NA,TRBJ1-1,CASSVGGHSPTEAFF
NA,TRBV7-2,NA,TRBJ1-5,CASSPDRSNQPQHF
NA,TRBV6-2/TRBV6-3,NA,TRBJ2-2,CASSATLRGHTGELFF
NA,TRBV28,TRBD2,TRBJ2-5,CASRPLPRREFVETQYF
NA,TRBV28,NA,TRBJ1-2,CASSLPGGIKTGYTF
NA,TRBV6-4,NA,TRBJ1-1,CASRYLDWGATEAFF
NA,TRBV2,TRBD2,TRBJ2-3,CASMLAGSTDTQYF
few,TRBV18,NA,TRBJ1-3,CASSSQGLGNTIYF
NA,TRBV7-8,NA,TRBJ2-5,CASSATQGETQYF
NA,TRBV14,NA,TRBJ2-5,CASSQAGETQYF
NA,TRBV25-1,TRBD1,TRBJ1-1,CASSGLYRGNTEAFF
NA,TRBV7-2,NA,TRBJ1-2,CASSLGSLVNNYGYTF
NA,TRBV2,TRBD2,TRBJ2-1,CASSSRGGLKSYNEQFF
few,TRBV3-1/TRBV3-2,NA,TRBJ1-1,CASSHGDERTEAFF
NA,TRBV27,NA,TRBJ1-1,CASSFNRNMNTEAFF
NA,TRBV9,NA,TRBJ2-3,CASSVALGSTDTQYF
NA,TRBV14,TRBD1,TRBJ1-2,CASSRTGDGYTF
NA,TRBV12-3/TRBV12-4,TRBD1,TRBJ1-4,CASSDRAGGKLFF
few,TRBV11-2,TRBD1,TRBJ2-2,CASSFAGGAGELFF
once,TRBV7-9,NA,TRBJ2-1,CASSFSVDNEQFF
NA,TRBV2,TRBD1,TRBJ2-5,CASSVNRGETQYF
NA,TRBV7-8,NA,TRBJ2-7,CASSLGWADRRTWEQYF
NA,TRBV2,NA,TRBJ1-1,CASSELGGARAFF
NA,TRBV28,TRBD2,TRBJ2-5,CASSPLAGSKTQYF
NA,TRBV25-1,TRBD1,TRBJ2-3,CASSEMGDRPPRTDTQYF
NA,TRBV2,NA,TRBJ2-3,CASSARGTQYF